The TCR beta chain under discussion was sequenced for a study of siplizumab effects on memory and regulatory T cells. Regarding the study as a whole: Alloreactive sequences that could be traced to unstimulated CD4+ memory cells showed a significant reduction under siplizumab. Memory cells seemed less diverse than naive T cells, which also seemed major contributors to the alloresponse. In controls, 26.9% of mappable alloreactive CD4+ clones were Treg-derived on average, versus just under 70% with siplizumab.

Of note for this clone: The target antigen is unknown.

Trimming removed 4 bases from V and 9 bases from J; junction bases left unmatched: 5. The CDR3 contains 14 residues. Germline CDR1 SGHTA, CDR2 FQGNSA. Sequencing was performed on unstimulated naive, memory, effector memory and TEMRA subsets derived from a few donor pairs. The assay was immunoSEQ multiplex PCR, and TCRdb's table has in-frame clones only and misses some. The sample has tens of thousands of clones, 96% seen once. Sequencing used naive CD4+ T cells sorted from blood. The J gene is TRBJ2-1, the V gene TRBV7-2, with TRBD1 identical over 11 bases. The TCR originated in a human donor in good health. The CDR3 sequence is CASSSGQGEGEQFF. The CDR3 DNA reads TGTGCCAGCAGCTCGGGACAGGGGGAGGGTGAGCAGTTCTTC. Based on the CDR3 plus reference TRBV7-2 and TRBJ2-1, the full variable domain is GAGVSQSPSNKVTEKGKDVELRCDPISGHTALYWYRQSLGQGLEFLIYFQGNSAPDKSGLPSDRFSAERTGGSVSTLTIQRTQQEDSAVYLCASSSGQGEGEQFFGPGTRLTVL.